This TCR beta chain is from a study of CD8 T cells in Susac syndrome. An input of 0.5 to 1 ug of RNA was subjected to reverse transcription using random hexamers. The immunoSEQ assay covered 54 Vbeta and 13 Jbeta segments for CDR3. TCRdb used MiXCR to reprocess the immunoSEQ multiplex PCR reads, holding one entry per CDR3 protein. The data show more than 75,000 distinct CDR3 sequences, with 94% seen just once and roughly 0.27% held by the top ten. CDR3 length: 14 residues. Germline V gives CDR1 SGDLS, CDR2 YYNGEE. V shed 4 bases and J shed 5 bases, with 15 bases lying between them. TCR beta from blood CD8+ and CD4+ T cells was sequenced. Both CD4+ and CD8+ T cells were negatively isolated, and TEMRA cells underwent FACS enrichment.

Sequences were obtained from CD8+ T cells from PBMCs. The sequence came from a human donor in good health. The chain has TRBV9 and TRBJ1-2; D unclear. CDR3 residues: CASSTSRDVYGYTF. The CDR3 DNA reads TGTGCCAGCAGCACATCCAGAGACGTATATGGCTACACCTTC.